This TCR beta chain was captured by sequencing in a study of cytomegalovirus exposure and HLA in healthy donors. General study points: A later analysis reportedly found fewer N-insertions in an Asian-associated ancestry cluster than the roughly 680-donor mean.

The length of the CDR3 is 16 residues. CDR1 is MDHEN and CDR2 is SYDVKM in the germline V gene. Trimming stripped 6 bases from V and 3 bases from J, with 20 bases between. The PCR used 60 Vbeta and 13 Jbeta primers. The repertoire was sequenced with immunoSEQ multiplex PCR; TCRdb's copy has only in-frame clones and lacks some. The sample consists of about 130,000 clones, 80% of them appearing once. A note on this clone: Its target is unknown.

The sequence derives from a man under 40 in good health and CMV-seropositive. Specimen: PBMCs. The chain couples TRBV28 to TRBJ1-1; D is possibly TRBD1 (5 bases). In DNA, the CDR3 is TGTGCCAGCAGCAGCGATGGGGGGGAGAGCCACACTGAAGCTTTCTTT. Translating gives CASSSDGGESHTEAFF.